The TCR beta chain described here comes from a study of blood T cell repertoires in COVID-19. Study summary: Sources were T cells, B-cell-depleted T cells, or PBMCs; the material itself was cDNA or gDNA.

Germline-derived CDR1 and CDR2 are MNHEY and SVGEGT. V shed 2 bases, J shed 9 bases, and the junction held 7 bases outside the gene matches. The CDR3 extends over 14 amino acids. Authors' methods: Reference gene primers were amplified, and this amplification served to estimate nucleated cell counts. The protocol was immunoSEQ multiplex PCR, while the TCRdb copy is restricted to in-frame clones and leaves out a portion. V and J calls and clone size are copied from that table; D and trimming were computed from the DNA. The table shows around 170,000 clones, with over 80% occurring only once. This chain joins TRBV6-2 or TRBV6-3 and TRBJ1-5, with 7 bases identical to TRBD1. Material: peripheral blood. The sequence was obtained from a woman in her fifties or sixties with acute or convalescent COVID-19. CDR3 sequence: CASSYGAGGTPQHF. In nucleotides, the CDR3 is TGTGCCAGCAGTTACGGGGCAGGGGGAACGCCCCAGCATTTT.